These 6 T cell receptor beta chains share one sample of origin, sequenced in a study of OX40 agonist ivuxolimab in advanced cancers. Profiling relied on immunoSEQ multiplex PCR, and the TCRdb table lists in-frame clones only, not all of them. The sample has tens of thousands of clones; 86% are singletons. Sequences were derived from CD4+ or CD8+ T cells sorted from blood, sampled in a trial of the OX40 agonist ivuxolimab. Receptors were obtained from an adult with an advanced solid tumor such as melanoma, head and neck, liver or kidney cancer.

Concerning this clone itself: One end of the junction does not line up with germline, which may come from a read error. The same CDR3 arises from other DNA sequences in this sample as well. The genes are TRBV15 and TRBJ1-1; a weak D match, TRBD1 (6 bases). This CDR3 contains 15 residues. From germline, CDR1 is LNHNV and CDR2 YYDKDF (reference sequence). This chain's CDR3 is CATSRASGDGTEAFF. The CDR3 region has the DNA TGTGCCACCAGTAGAGCCTCAGGGGACGGCACTGAAGCTTTCTTT.

The V and J genes are TRBV10-3 and TRBJ2-2; TRBD2 matches 8 bases. The CDR3 has 19 amino acids. The V gene's germline CDR1 is ENHRY and CDR2 SYGVKD. V lost 4 bases, J lost 2 bases, and 15 bases stayed unmatched. CDR3: CAISGSGIRGGINTGELFF. The CDR3 DNA sequence: TGTGCCATCAGTGGGTCGGGAATTCGCGGGGGGATCAACACCGGGGAGCTGTTTTTT.

In its sample, this clone was seen a few times. This chain's CDR3 is CASRKGLAETQYF. For the CDR3, the DNA is TGTGCCAGTAGAAAAGGACTGGCAGAGACCCAGTACTTC. The chain combines TRBV19 with TRBJ2-5; possible D gene TRBD2, 5 bases. The CDR3 contains 13 residues. Germline V gene sequence: CDR1 LNHDA, CDR2 SQIVND (reference sequence). V lost 6 bases, J lost 4 bases, and 12 bases lay in between.

The V call is TRBV6-1, the J call TRBJ1-4; D gene uncertain. Deletions cut 3 bases from V and 12 bases from J, with 14 bases between. This CDR3 spans 13 amino acids. CDR1 is MNHNS and CDR2 is SASEGT in the germline V gene. The CDR3 DNA sequence: TGTGCCAGCAGTGAGTCCAAGCCTGAGGAACTGTTTTTT. Encoded protein: CASSESKPEELFF.

This chain uses TRBV7-6 with TRBJ2-2; D possibly matches TRBD1 or TRBD2 (7 bases each). This CDR3 contains 16 residues. Germline V gene sequence: CDR1 SGHVS, CDR2 FNYEAQ. With 5 bases removed from V and 6 bases from J, the gap between germline ends came to 19 bases. The CDR3 loop reads CASSLMGQRGAGELFF. The CDR3 DNA is TGTGCCAGCAGCCTCATGGGACAGCGGGGAGCCGGGGAGCTGTTTTTT.

The CDR3 sequence is CASTRQGGSTNTGELFF. The CDR3 DNA sequence: TGTGCCAGCACCCGGCAGGGGGGGTCGACGAACACCGGGGAGCTGTTTTTT. V gene TRBV25-1 combines with J gene TRBJ2-2; D may match TRBD1 or TRBD2 (7 bases each). Looked up from germline, CDR1 is MGHDK and CDR2 is SYGVNS. CDR3 size: 17 residues. V shed 7 bases and J shed 0 bases, with 18 bases lying between them.